The TCR beta chain under discussion was sequenced for a study of OX40 agonist ivuxolimab in advanced cancers. CDR3 length equals 14 residues. Germline-derived CDR1 and CDR2 are MNHEY and SMNVEV (reference sequence). Trimming removed 2 bases from V and 7 bases from J, with 12 bases in between. A single count supports this clone. Clones were read by immunoSEQ multiplex PCR, and TCRdb kept only the in-frame ones, dropping some. Of approximately 32,000 clones listed, approximately 91% were seen once; the top ten hold approximately 50%. This clonotype was sampled from an adult with an advanced solid tumor such as melanoma, head and neck, liver or kidney cancer. The sequenced sample was CD4+ or CD8+ T cells sorted from blood, obtained in a trial of the OX40 agonist ivuxolimab. This chain uses TRBV27 with TRBJ2-1; possibly TRBD2 for D (5 bases). Here the CDR3 DNA reads TGTGCCAGCAGTTTACGGGGATCCGAAAATGAGCAGTTCTTC. Protein sequence: CASSLRGSENEQFF.